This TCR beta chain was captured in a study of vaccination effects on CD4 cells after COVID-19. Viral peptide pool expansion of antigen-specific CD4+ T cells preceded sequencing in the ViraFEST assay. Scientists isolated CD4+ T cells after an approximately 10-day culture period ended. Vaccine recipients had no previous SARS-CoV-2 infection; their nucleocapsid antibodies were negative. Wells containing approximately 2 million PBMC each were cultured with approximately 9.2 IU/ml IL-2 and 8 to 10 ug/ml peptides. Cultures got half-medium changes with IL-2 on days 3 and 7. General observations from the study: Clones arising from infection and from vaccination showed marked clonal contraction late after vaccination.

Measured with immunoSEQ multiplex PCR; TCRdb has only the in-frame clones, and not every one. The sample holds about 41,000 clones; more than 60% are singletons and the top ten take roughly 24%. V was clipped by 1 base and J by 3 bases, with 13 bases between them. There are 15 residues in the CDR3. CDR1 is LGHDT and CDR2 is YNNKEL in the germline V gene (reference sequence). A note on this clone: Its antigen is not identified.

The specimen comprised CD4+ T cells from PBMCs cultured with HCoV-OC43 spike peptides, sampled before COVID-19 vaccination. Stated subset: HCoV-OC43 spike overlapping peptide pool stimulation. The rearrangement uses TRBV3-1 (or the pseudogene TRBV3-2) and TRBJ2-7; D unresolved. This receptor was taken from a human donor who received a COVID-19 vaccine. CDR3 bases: TGTGCCAGCAGCCAAGTCCATGGAGAAAGCTACGAGCAGTACTTC. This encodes CASSQVHGESYEQYF.